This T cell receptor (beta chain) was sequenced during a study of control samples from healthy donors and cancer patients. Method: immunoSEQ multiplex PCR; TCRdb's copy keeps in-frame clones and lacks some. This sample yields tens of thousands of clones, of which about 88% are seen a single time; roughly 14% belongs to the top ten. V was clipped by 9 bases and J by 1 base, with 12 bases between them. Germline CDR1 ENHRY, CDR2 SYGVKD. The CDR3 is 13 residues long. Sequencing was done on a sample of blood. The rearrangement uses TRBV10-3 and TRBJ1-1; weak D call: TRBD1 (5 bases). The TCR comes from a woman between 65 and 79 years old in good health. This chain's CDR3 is CAIRDGPNTEAFF. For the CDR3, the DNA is TGTGCCATTCGGGACGGACCGAACACTGAAGCTTTCTTT.